Listed here is a single TCR beta chain. Trimming removed 1 base at V and 0 bases at J, with 13 bases between. In germline, CDR1 is SGHDT, CDR2 YYEEEE. CDR3 size: 16 residues. TCRdb keeps only in-frame clones here, not all; method: immunoSEQ multiplex PCR. The sample holds 130,000 to 150,000 clones, 90% to 95% seen once. The data originate from a study of control samples from healthy donors and cancer patients. The TCR originated in a man aged 55 to 70 with colorectal cancer. Sequenced input: PBMCs. The chain joins TRBV5-6 to TRBJ1-1; D perhaps matches TRBD1 (5 bases). The CDR3 DNA reads as TGTGCCAGCAGCTTGAATGGGGGTTTAATGAACACTGAAGCTTTCTTT. It translates to CASSLNGGLMNTEAFF.